This T cell receptor (beta chain) was observed in a study of cytomegalovirus exposure and HLA in healthy donors. PCR primers comprised 60 Vbeta and 13 Jbeta primers. Clones were sequenced by immunoSEQ multiplex PCR, and TCRdb holds only the in-frame ones, with some missing. The table shows over 45,000 clones, with around 80% occurring only once. To note about this clone: The target antigen is unknown.

The CDR3 runs to 13 residues. The V end lost 2 bases, the J end lost 7 bases, and 8 bases lay between the germline ends. CDR1 is SNHLY and CDR2 is FYNNEI in the germline V gene. Study observations and caveats: In a later analysis, parvovirus B19, influenza, CMV and Epstein-Barr virus appeared linked to several top co-occurrence clusters.

The receptor was isolated from a boy aged 10-17 years in good health and CMV-seropositive. The sequenced sample was PBMCs. The J gene is TRBJ2-2, the V gene TRBV2, with no clear D. For the CDR3, the DNA is TGTGCCAGCAGTGAAATCGGGTTCGGGGAGCTGTTTTTT. Protein: CASSEIGFGELFF.